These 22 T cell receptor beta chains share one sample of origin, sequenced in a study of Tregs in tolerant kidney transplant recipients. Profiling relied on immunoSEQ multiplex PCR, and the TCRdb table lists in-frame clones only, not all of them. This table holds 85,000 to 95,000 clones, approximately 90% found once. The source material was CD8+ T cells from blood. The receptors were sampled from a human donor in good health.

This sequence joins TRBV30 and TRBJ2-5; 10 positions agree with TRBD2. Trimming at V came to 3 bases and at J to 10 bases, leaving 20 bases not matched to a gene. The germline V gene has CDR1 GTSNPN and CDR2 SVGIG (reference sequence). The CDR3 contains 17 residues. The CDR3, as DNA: TGTGCCTGGAGAGGGATTATAGCGGGAGGCGGGGTGGGGGGCCAGTACTTC. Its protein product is CAWRGIIAGGGVGGQYF.

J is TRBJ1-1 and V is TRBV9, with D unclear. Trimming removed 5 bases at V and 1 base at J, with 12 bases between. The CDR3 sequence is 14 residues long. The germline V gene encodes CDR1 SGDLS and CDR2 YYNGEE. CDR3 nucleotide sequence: TGTGCCAGCAGTCAGGACGGAACGAACACTGAAGCTTTCTTT. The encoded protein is CASSQDGTNTEAFF.

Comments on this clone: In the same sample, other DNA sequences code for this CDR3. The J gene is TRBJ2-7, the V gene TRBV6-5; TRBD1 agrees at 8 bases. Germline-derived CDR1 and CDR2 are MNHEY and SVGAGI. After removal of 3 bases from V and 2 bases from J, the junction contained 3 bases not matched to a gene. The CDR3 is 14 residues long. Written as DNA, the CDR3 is TGTGCCAGCAGTTATGGACAGGGAACCTACGAGCAGTACTTC. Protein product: CASSYGQGTYEQYF.

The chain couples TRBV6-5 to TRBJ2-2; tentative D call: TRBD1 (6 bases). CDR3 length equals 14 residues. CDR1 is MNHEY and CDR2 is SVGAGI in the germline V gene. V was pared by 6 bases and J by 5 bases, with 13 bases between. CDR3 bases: TGTGCCAGCAGGATACAGGGTGAAACCGGGGAGCTGTTTTTT. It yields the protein CASRIQGETGELFF.

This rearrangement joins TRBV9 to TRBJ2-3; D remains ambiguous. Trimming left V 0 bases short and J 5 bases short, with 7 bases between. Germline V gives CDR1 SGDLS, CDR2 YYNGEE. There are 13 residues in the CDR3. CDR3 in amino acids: CASSVGRLDTQYF. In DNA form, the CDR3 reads TGTGCCAGCAGCGTAGGCAGGCTAGATACGCAGTATTTT. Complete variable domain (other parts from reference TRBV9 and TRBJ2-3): DSGVTQTPKHLITATGQRVTLRCSPRSGDLSVYWYQQSLDQGLQFLIQYYNGEERAKGNILERFSAQQFPDLHSELNLSSLELGDSALYFCASSVGRLDTQYFGPGTRLTVL.

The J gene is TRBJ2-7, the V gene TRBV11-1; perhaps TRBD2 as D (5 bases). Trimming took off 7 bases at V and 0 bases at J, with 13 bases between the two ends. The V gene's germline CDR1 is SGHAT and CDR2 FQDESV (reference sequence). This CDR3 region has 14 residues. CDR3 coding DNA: TGTGCCAGCAAGGCTAGTGGGAGCTCCTACGAGCAGTACTTC. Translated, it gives CASKASGSSYEQYF.

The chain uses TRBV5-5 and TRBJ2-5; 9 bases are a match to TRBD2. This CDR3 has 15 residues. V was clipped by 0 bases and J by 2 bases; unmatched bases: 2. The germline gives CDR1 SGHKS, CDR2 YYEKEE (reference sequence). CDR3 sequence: CASSLGGRAQETQYF. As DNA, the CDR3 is TGTGCCAGCAGCTTGGGCGGGAGGGCTCAAGAGACCCAGTACTTC.

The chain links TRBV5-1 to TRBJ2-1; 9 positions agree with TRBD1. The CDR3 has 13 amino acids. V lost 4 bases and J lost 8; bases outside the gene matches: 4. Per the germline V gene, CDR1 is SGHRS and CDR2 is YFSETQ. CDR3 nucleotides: TGCGCCAGCAGCCCGGGGGACAGGGATGAGCAGTTCTTC. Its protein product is CASSPGDRDEQFF. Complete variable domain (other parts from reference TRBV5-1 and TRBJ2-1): KAGVTQTPRYLIKTRGQQVTLSCSPISGHRSVSWYQQTPGQGLQFLFEYFSETQRNKGNFPGRFSGRQFSNSRSEMNVSTLELGDSALYLCASSPGDRDEQFFGPGTRLTVL.

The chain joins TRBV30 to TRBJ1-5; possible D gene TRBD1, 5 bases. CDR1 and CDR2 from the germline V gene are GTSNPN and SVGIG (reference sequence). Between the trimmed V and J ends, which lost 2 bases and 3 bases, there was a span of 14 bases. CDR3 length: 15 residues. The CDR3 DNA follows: TGTGCCTGGAGTTTCGGGAGGGGTTCCAATCAGCCCCAGCATTTT. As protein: CAWSFGRGSNQPQHF. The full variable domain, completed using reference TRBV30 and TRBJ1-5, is SQTIHQWPATLVQPVGSPLSLECTVEGTSNPNLYWYRQAAGRGLQLLFYSVGIGQISSEVPQNLSASRPQDRQFILSSKKLLLSDSGFYLCAWSFGRGSNQPQHFGDGTRLSIL.

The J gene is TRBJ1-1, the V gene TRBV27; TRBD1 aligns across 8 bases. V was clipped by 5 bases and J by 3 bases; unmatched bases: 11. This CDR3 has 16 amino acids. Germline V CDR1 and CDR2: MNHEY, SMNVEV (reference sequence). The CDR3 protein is CASSPWTGIVDTEAFF. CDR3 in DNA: TGTGCCAGCAGTCCATGGACAGGGATCGTTGACACTGAAGCTTTCTTT.

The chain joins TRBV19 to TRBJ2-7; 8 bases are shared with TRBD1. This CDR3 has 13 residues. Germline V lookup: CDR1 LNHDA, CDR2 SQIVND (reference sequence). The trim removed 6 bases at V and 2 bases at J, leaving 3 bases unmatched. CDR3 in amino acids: CASSLTGAYEQYF. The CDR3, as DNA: TGTGCCAGTAGCCTGACAGGGGCCTACGAGCAGTACTTC.

Written as DNA, the CDR3 is TGTGCCTGGGGGCGGTCCTACGAGCAGTACTTC. Residues: CAWGRSYEQYF. This chain links TRBV30 with TRBJ2-7; D remains unclear. This CDR3 contains 11 residues. Deletions cut 5 bases from V and 1 base from J, with 6 bases between. Germline CDR1 reads GTSNPN; CDR2 reads SVGIG (reference sequence). The full variable domain, its missing parts supplied by reference TRBV30 and TRBJ2-7, is SQTIHQWPATLVQPVGSPLSLECTVEGTSNPNLYWYRQAAGRGLQLLFYSVGIGQISSEVPQNLSASRPQDRQFILSSKKLLLSDSGFYLCAWGRSYEQYFGPGTRLTVT.

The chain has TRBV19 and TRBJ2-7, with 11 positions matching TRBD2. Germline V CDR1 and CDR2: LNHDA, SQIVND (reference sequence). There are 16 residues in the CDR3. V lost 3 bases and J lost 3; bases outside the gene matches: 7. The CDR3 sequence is CASSISLAGGIYEQYF. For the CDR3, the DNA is TGTGCCAGTAGTATTAGTCTAGCGGGGGGAATCTACGAGCAGTACTTC.

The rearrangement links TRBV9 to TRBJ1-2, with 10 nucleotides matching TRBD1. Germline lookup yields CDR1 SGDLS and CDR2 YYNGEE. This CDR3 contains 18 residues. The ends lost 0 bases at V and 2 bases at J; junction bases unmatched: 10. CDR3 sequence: CASSVGSGQGIGNYGYTF. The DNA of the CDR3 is TGTGCCAGCAGCGTAGGATCGGGACAGGGGATAGGAAACTATGGCTACACCTTC.

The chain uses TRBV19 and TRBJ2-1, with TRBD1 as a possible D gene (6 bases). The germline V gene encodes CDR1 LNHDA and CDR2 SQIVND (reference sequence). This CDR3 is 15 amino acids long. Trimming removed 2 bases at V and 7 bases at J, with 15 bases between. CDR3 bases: TGTGCCAGTAGTATACTCATAAACACAGGGAATGAGCAGTTCTTC. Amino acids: CASSILINTGNEQFF.

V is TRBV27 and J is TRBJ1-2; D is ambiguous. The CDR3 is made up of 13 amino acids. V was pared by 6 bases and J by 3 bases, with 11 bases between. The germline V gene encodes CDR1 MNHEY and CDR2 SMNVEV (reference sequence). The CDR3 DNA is TGTGCCAGCAGCATTGGGAATGACTATGGCTACACCTTC. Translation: CASSIGNDYGYTF.

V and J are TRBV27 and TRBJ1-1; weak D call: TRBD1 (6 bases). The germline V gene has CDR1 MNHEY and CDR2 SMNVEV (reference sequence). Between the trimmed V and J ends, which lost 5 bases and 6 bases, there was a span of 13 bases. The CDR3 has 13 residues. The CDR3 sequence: CASSPLGGSEAFF. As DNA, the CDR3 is TGTGCCAGCAGTCCACTCGGGGGCTCTGAAGCTTTCTTT.

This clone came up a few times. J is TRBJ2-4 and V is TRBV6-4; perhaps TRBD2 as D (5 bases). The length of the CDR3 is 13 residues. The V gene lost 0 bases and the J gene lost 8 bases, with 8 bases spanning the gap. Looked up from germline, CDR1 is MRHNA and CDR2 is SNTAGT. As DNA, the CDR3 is TGTGCCAGCAGTGACTCGGCAGCGGACATTCAGTACTTC. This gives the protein CASSDSAADIQYF.

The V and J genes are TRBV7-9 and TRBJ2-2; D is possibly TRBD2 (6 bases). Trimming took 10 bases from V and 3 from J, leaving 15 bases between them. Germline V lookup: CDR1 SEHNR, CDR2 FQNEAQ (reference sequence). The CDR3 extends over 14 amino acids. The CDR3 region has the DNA TGTGCCATACCCCGGGACTCTTACACCGGGGAGCTGTTTTTT. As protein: CAIPRDSYTGELFF.

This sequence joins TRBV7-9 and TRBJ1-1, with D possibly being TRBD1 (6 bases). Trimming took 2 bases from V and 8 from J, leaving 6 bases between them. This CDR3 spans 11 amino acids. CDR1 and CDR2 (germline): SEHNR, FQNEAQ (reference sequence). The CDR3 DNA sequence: TGTGCCAGCAGCTTACAGGGGGAAGCTTTCTTT. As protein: CASSLQGEAFF.

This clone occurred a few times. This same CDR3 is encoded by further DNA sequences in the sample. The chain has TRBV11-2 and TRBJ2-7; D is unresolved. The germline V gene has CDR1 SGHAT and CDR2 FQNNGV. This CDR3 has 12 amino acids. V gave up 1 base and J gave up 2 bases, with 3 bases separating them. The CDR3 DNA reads TGTGCCAGCAGCTTAGGGGCCTACGAGCAGTACTTC. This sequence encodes CASSLGAYEQYF.

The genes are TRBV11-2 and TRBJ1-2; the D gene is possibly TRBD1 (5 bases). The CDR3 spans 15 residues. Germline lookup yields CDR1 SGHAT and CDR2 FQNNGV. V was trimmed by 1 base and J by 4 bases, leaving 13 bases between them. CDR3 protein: CASSLGDRGSYGYTF. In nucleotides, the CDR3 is TGTGCCAGCAGCTTAGGTGACAGAGGGAGCTATGGCTACACCTTC.